Shown below are 17 T cell receptor beta chains from a single sample sequenced in a study of shared clonotypes between healthy human individuals. TCRdb's table, derived via immunoSEQ multiplex PCR, lists solely in-frame clones and lacks some. The sample comprises a few hundred thousand clones, approximately 97% of which are singletons, and around 0.058% rests with the top ten. The source material was naive CD4+ T cells sorted from blood. As to subset: CD45RA+ positively selected. The source is a young woman in good health.

The V call is TRBV29-1, the J call TRBJ2-7; TRBD2 agrees at 11 bases. V gave up 4 bases and J gave up 3 bases; unmatched junction bases: 8. Per germline, CDR1 SQVTM and CDR2 ANQGSEA. This CDR3 has 15 amino acids. The CDR3 DNA reads as TGCAGCGTTGCAACGACTAGCGGGATGTACTACGAGCAGTACTTC. Translated, it gives CSVATTSGMYYEQYF.

The chain combines TRBV10-2 with TRBJ1-2; D gene ambiguous. The CDR3 is 13 residues long. The germline V gene has CDR1 WSHSY and CDR2 SAAADI. V lost 6 bases, J lost 1 base, and 9 bases lay in between. CDR3 region: CASRPLGNYGYTF. CDR3 sequence (DNA): TGCGCCAGCAGACCCCTGGGTAACTATGGCTACACCTTC.

The chain combines TRBV4-1 with TRBJ1-3, with D uncertain. The CDR3 contains 15 residues. Trimming removed 1 base from V and 1 base from J, with 8 bases in between. The V gene's germline CDR1 is MGHRA and CDR2 YSYEKL. The CDR3: CASSQVSLSGNTIYF. DNA of the CDR3: TGCGCCAGCAGCCAAGTTAGCTTATCTGGAAACACCATATATTTT.

This sequence joins TRBV10-1 and TRBJ2-3; the D is unclear. V dropped 3 bases and J dropped 3 bases, with 10 bases sitting between them. The CDR3 is 14 residues long. Looked up from germline, CDR1 is WNHNN and CDR2 is SYGVQD (reference sequence). As DNA, the CDR3 is TGCGCCAGCAGTGACCCTACTATGACAGATACGCAGTATTTT. Translated, it gives CASSDPTMTDTQYF.

The chain carries TRBV28 and TRBJ1-4; the D gene is possibly TRBD1 (5 bases). This CDR3 is 15 amino acids long. Germline V gives CDR1 MDHEN, CDR2 SYDVKM. V was shortened by 3 bases and J by 7 bases, with 15 bases between the two germline ends. The CDR3 DNA is TGTGCCAGCAGTTTGGGGGATCCCCGGGGTGAAAAACTGTTTTTT. Its translation is CASSLGDPRGEKLFF.

The gene calls are TRBV19 and TRBJ2-7; D is unclear. The CDR3 spans 13 residues. Trimming took off 6 bases at V and 4 bases at J, with 13 bases between the two ends. Per the germline V gene, CDR1 is LNHDA and CDR2 is SQIVND (reference sequence). CDR3 amino acids: CASSIGTLYEQYF. CDR3 DNA sequence: TGTGCCAGTAGCATCGGCACCCTTTACGAGCAGTACTTC.

The chain employs TRBV27 and TRBJ2-3; D gene ambiguous. V dropped 5 bases and J dropped 4 bases, with 13 bases sitting between them. The CDR3 has 14 amino acids. The germline CDR1 and CDR2 sequences are MNHEY and SMNVEV (reference sequence). The CDR3 coding sequence is TGTGCCAGCAGTCCGCAGAGATGGTCAGATACGCAGTATTTT. It yields the protein CASSPQRWSDTQYF.

This rearrangement joins TRBV6-1 to TRBJ1-5; 12 bases are a match to TRBD1. With 2 bases clipped from V and 4 bases from J, the junction kept 3 bases outside the gene matches. CDR3 length equals 16 residues. From germline, CDR1 is MNHNS and CDR2 SASEGT. The CDR3 spells CASSEPGQGANQPQHF. CDR3 DNA sequence: TGTGCCAGCAGTGAACCGGGACAGGGGGCGAATCAGCCCCAGCATTTT.

The chain couples TRBV5-5 to TRBJ1-5, with a possible D match to TRBD1 (5 bases). Trimming took 4 bases from V and 6 from J, leaving 11 bases between them. Germline V lookup: CDR1 SGHKS, CDR2 YYEKEE (reference sequence). This CDR3 has 13 amino acids. CDR3 DNA sequence: TGTGCCAGCAGCATTGCGGGGCGTCAGCCCCAGCATTTT. This encodes CASSIAGRQPQHF. The complete variable domain, with remaining parts taken from reference TRBV5-5 and TRBJ1-5, reads DAGVTQSPTHLIKTRGQQVTLRCSPISGHKSVSWYQQVLGQGPQFIFQYYEKEERGRGNFPDRFSARQFPNYSSELNVNALLLGDSALYLCASSIAGRQPQHFGDGTRLSIL.

The chain joins TRBV6-6 to TRBJ1-2; a possible D gene is TRBD1 (5 bases). V was pared by 0 bases and J by 3 bases, with 11 bases between. Germline CDR1 MNHNY, CDR2 SVGAGI (reference sequence). This CDR3 has 15 amino acids. In DNA form, the CDR3 reads TGTGCCAGCAGTTACTCACCCGGGGCGGACTATGGCTACACCTTC. Amino acid sequence: CASSYSPGADYGYTF.

This chain joins TRBV10-3 and TRBJ2-1, with 9 bases matching TRBD2. Germline CDR1 reads ENHRY; CDR2 reads SYGVKD. The length of the CDR3 is 15 residues. V shed 0 bases and J 5 bases; nucleotides not matched to a gene: 2. The CDR3 sequence is CAISESASGNNEQFF. The CDR3 DNA is TGTGCCATCAGTGAGTCGGCTAGCGGGAACAATGAGCAGTTCTTC.

The CDR3 spells CASSARTETQYF. The CDR3 coding sequence is TGTGCCAGCAGCGCACGGACCGAGACCCAGTACTTC. The chain has TRBV7-8 and TRBJ2-5; D is uncertain. Germline loops: CDR1 SGHVS, CDR2 FQNEAQ. V shed 5 bases and J shed 5 bases, with 9 bases lying between them. The CDR3 consists of 12 residues.

The chain has TRBV5-1 and TRBJ2-7; D gene ambiguous. The length of the CDR3 is 14 residues. From germline, CDR1 is SGHRS and CDR2 YFSETQ. With 1 base removed from V and 5 bases from J, the gap between germline ends came to 13 bases. The CDR3 coding sequence is TGCGCCAGCAGCTTGAGGGTTCCTGGCCACGAGCAGTACTTC. Amino acids: CASSLRVPGHEQYF. Full variable domain (outside the CDR3, taken from reference TRBV5-1 and TRBJ2-7): KAGVTQTPRYLIKTRGQQVTLSCSPISGHRSVSWYQQTPGQGLQFLFEYFSETQRNKGNFPGRFSGRQFSNSRSEMNVSTLELGDSALYLCASSLRVPGHEQYFGPGTRLTVT.

This clone was picked up one time. This chain links TRBV6-6 with TRBJ1-2; no reliable D call. The germline V and J ends were trimmed by 6 bases and 6 bases, with 17 bases remaining between them. This CDR3 is built from 14 residues. CDR1 and CDR2 from the germline V gene are MNHNY and SVGAGI (reference sequence). The CDR3 nucleotides are TGTGCCAGCAGCCATACCCTCAAGGGCGATGGCTACACCTTC. Its translation: CASSHTLKGDGYTF.

V and J are TRBV19 and TRBJ1-5; no firm D call. CDR1 and CDR2 from the germline V gene are LNHDA and SQIVND (reference sequence). The CDR3 has 15 residues. V shed 3 bases and J shed 6 bases, with 15 bases lying between them. For the CDR3, the DNA is TGTGCCAGTAGTATCTCAGCCAGTTGGGGTCAGCCCCAGCATTTT. Its protein is CASSISASWGQPQHF.

The chain couples TRBV15 to TRBJ2-3; D is uncertain. The CDR3 extends over 15 amino acids. From germline, CDR1 is LNHNV and CDR2 YYDKDF (reference sequence). V was shortened by 0 bases and J by 5 bases, with 12 bases between the two germline ends. CDR3 region: CATSRDSLDGDTQYF. The CDR3 DNA sequence: TGTGCCACCAGCAGAGATTCACTGGACGGAGATACGCAGTATTTT. Together with reference TRBV15 and TRBJ2-3, the CDR3 gives the full variable domain: DAMVIQNPRYQVTQFGKPVTLSCSQTLNHNVMYWYQQKSSQAPKLLFHYYDKDFNNEADTPDNFQSRRPNTSFCFLDIRSPGLGDTAMYLCATSRDSLDGDTQYFGPGTRLTVL.

The J gene is TRBJ2-3, the V gene TRBV12-1; the table gives TRBD2 as D, unverified against the DNA. TRBV12-1 has pseudogene status. The CDR3 contains 18 residues. CDR3 loop: CASSFSEPFREEPDTQYF. The CDR3 DNA reads as TGTGCCAGCAGCTTTTCAGAGCCCTTTCGGGAGGAACCAGATACGCAGTATTTT.